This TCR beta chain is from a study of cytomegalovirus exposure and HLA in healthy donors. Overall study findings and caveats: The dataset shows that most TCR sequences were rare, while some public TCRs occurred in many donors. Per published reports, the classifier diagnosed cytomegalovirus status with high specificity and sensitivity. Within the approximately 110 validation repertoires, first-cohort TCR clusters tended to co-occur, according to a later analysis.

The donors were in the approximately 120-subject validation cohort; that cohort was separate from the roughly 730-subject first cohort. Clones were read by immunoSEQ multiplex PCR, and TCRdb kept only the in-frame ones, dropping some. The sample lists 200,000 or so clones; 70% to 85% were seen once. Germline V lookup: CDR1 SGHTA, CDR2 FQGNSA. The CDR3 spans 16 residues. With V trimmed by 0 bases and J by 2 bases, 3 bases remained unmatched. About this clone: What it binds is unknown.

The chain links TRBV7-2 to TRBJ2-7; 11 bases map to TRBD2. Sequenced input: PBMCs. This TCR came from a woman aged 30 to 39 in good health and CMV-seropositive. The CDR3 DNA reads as TGTGCCAGCAGCTTAGCGCCTAGCGGGGGGCCCTACGAGCAGTACTTC. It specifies CASSLAPSGGPYEQYF. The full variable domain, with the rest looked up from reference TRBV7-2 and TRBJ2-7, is GAGVSQSPSNKVTEKGKDVELRCDPISGHTALYWYRQSLGQGLEFLIYFQGNSAPDKSGLPSDRFSAERTGGSVSTLTIQRTQQEDSAVYLCASSLAPSGGPYEQYFGPGTRLTVT.